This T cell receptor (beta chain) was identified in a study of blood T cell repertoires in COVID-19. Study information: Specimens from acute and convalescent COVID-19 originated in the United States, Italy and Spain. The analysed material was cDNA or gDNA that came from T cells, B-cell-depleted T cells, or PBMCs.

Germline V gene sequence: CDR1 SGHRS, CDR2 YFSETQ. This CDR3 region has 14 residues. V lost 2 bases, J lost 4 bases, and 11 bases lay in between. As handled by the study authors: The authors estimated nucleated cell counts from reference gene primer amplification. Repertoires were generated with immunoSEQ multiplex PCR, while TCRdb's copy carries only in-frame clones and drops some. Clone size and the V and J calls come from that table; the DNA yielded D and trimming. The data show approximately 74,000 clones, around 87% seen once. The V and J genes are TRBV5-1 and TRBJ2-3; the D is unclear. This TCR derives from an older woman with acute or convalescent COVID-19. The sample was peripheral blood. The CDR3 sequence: CASSFSARPDTQYF. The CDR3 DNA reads TGCGCCAGCAGCTTCTCGGCTAGACCAGATACGCAGTATTTT.